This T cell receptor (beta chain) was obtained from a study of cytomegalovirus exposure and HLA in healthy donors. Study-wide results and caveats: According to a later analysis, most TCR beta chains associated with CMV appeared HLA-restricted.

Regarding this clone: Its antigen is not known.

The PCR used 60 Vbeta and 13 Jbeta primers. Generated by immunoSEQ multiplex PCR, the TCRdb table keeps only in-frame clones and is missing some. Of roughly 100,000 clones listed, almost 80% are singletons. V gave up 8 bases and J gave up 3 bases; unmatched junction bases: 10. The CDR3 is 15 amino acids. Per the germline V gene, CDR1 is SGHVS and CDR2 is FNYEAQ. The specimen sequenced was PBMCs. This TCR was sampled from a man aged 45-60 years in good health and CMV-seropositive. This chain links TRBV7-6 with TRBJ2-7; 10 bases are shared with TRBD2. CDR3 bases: TGTGCCAGCTCCCGATCTAGCGGGAGCGGCTACGAGCAGTACTTC. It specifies CASSRSSGSGYEQYF.